Listed below are T cell receptor beta chains from one sample, sequenced in a study of shared clonotypes between healthy human individuals. Generated by immunoSEQ multiplex PCR, the TCRdb table keeps only in-frame clones and is missing some. The sample records 550,000 to 850,000 clones, roughly 70% being singletons. The specimen sequenced was memory CD4+ T cells sorted from blood. These receptors were taken from a woman aged 30 to 39 in good health. CDR3s include the opening cysteine and the closing phenylalanine or tryptophan. The D gene is left open where the match is weak. Some rows mark clone size as missing; the rest say once, few, many or name a class of expanded clone.

CDR3nt	CDR3aa	v_gene	d_gene	abundance	j_gene
TGTGCCAGCAGCCCCGGACAGGGTAGTCAGCCCCAGCATTTT	CASSPGQGSQPQHF	TRBV5-8	TRBD1	NA	TRBJ1-5
TGTGCCATCCGGGGAGCGGGAGATACGCAGTATTTT	CAIRGAGDTQYF	TRBV2	NA	NA	TRBJ2-3
TGTGCCAGCAGCTTTCTAGCGGCCCCCTACGAGCAGTACTTC	CASSFLAAPYEQYF	TRBV4-2	TRBD2	NA	TRBJ2-7
TGTGCCAGCAGCACGATCCAGGGTACGTGGACCGGGGAGCTGTTTTTT	CASSTIQGTWTGELFF	TRBV5-6	NA	NA	TRBJ2-2
TGTGCCAGCAGCTTGAGGGGACCCTACGAGCAGTACTTC	CASSLRGPYEQYF	TRBV5-4	NA	NA	TRBJ2-7
TGCGCCAGCACCCCGGACAGTTACACTGAAGCTTTCTTT	CASTPDSYTEAFF	TRBV10-1	NA	NA	TRBJ1-1
TGTGCCAGCAGTCCCCCGGACTACTCCTACGAGCAGTACTTC	CASSPPDYSYEQYF	TRBV28	NA	NA	TRBJ2-7
TGTGCCAGCAGCCAGGACCGGACCGCGACGGCGACCCAGTACTTC	CASSQDRTATATQYF	TRBV14	NA	NA	TRBJ2-5
TGTGCCAGCAGTGATCGGATACCAGCCTACGAGCAGTACTTC	CASSDRIPAYEQYF	TRBV6-1	NA	NA	TRBJ2-7
TGTGCCAGCAGCGTAGCAGGACAGGGGTCAGATACGCAGTATTTT	CASSVAGQGSDTQYF	TRBV7-3	TRBD1	NA	TRBJ2-3
TGTGCCAGCAGCTCCAGCGCCGGAGGGAGCTCCTACGAGCAGTACTTC	CASSSSAGGSSYEQYF	TRBV7-2	NA	NA	TRBJ2-7
TGCGCCAGCAGCTTGGCCATCCGGCTAGCGGGGAACAATGAGCAGTTCTTC	CASSLAIRLAGNNEQFF	TRBV5-1	TRBD2	NA	TRBJ2-1
TGTGCCAGCAGTTACCGGACGGGACTTAATGAAAAACTGTTTTTT	CASSYRTGLNEKLFF	TRBV6-5	NA	once	TRBJ1-4
TGCGCCAGCAGCTTGGAATCGAGGAATTGGGAGACCCAGTACTTC	CASSLESRNWETQYF	TRBV5-1	NA	NA	TRBJ2-5
TGCAGTGCTATTTGGGAGACCCAGTACTTC	CSAIWETQYF	TRBV20-1	NA	NA	TRBJ2-5
TGTACGACCAAACTAGCGGCGTTTAGCACAGATACGCAGTATTTT	CTTKLAAFSTDTQYF	TRBV28	TRBD2	NA	TRBJ2-3
TGTGCCTGGAGTGTACGGGGCGGGATAAGGGGAACCGGGGAGCTGTTTTTT	CAWSVRGGIRGTGELFF	TRBV30	NA	NA	TRBJ2-2
TGTGCCAGCAGTAGGGGGAGGGGAAAGGAGACCCAGTACTTC	CASSRGRGKETQYF	TRBV2	NA	few	TRBJ2-5
TGTGCCAGCAGCCCCTGGGGGGGCAGTGAGCAGTTCTTC	CASSPWGGSEQFF	TRBV14	NA	once	TRBJ2-1
TGCGCCAGCAGCTCGGGCGGCGCCTTGAACACTGAAGCTTTCTTT	CASSSGGALNTEAFF	TRBV5-1	NA	NA	TRBJ1-1
TGTGCCAGTAGTATAAGAAGGGAGCTCGGGGAGACCCAGTACTTC	CASSIRRELGETQYF	TRBV19	NA	once	TRBJ2-5
TGTGCCAGCAGCCCTAAGCCGTGGCAGCTCCAAGAGACCCAGTACTTC	CASSPKPWQLQETQYF	TRBV5-4	NA	NA	TRBJ2-5
TGTGCCAGCAGCCTAGGGGGGACAGGGCCCTACGAGCAGTACTTC	CASSLGGTGPYEQYF	TRBV7-9	TRBD1	once	TRBJ2-7
TGTGCCAGCAGCTTAGCCTTTGGATCCAATACCTACGAGCAGTACTTC	CASSLAFGSNTYEQYF	TRBV7-2	NA	NA	TRBJ2-7
TGTGCCAGCTCACCTGAGGACAGCGATACTGGAAACACCATATATTTT	CASSPEDSDTGNTIYF	TRBV18	NA	NA	TRBJ1-3
TGTGCCAGCAGTTTATGGCTGGTGAACACTGAAGCTTTCTTT	CASSLWLVNTEAFF	TRBV28	NA	once	TRBJ1-1
TGTGCCAGCAGCTTAGATCTGGGGGCCGGTACGCAGTACTTC	CASSLDLGAGTQYF	TRBV11-2	NA	once	TRBJ2-7
TGTGCCAGCAGTGACCGACAGGGGCCTGACACAGATACGCAGTATTTT	CASSDRQGPDTDTQYF	TRBV28	TRBD1	NA	TRBJ2-3
TGCAGCGTTGAATCCTCCCACCACAATTCTGACCAGAACACTGAAGCTTTCTTT	CSVESSHHNSDQNTEAFF	TRBV29-1	NA	NA	TRBJ1-1
TGTGCCAGCAGAGGGAGTAGCAATCAGCCCCAGCATTTT	CASRGSSNQPQHF	TRBV28	NA	many	TRBJ1-5